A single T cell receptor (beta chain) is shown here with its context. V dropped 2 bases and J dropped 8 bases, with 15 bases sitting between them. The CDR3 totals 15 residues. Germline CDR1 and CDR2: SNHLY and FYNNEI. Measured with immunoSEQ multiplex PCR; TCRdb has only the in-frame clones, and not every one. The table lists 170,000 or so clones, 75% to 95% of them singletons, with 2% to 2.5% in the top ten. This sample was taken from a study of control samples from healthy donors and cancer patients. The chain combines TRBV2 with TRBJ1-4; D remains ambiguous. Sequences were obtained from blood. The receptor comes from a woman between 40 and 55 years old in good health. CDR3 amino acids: CASSESWSGREKLFF. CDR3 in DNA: TGTGCCAGCAGTGAATCCTGGTCCGGCAGGGAAAAACTGTTTTTT.